The clone carrying this TCR beta chain occurred many times. Its cognate antigen is unknown. CDR3 length: 10 amino acids. Trimming removed 3 bases at V and 7 bases at J, with 3 bases between. Germline V gene data show CDR1 as SGHTA and CDR2 as FQGNSA. These data originate in a study of T cell repertoires in cytomegalovirus infection. Study background: Indications of both CMV infection and matching HLA type were provided by public TCR beta signatures. General study results and limits: The ex vivo response showed dominance by HLA-C-restricted CMV-specific TCR beta clonotypes. Adding up the frequency of public TCR beta families identified people who carried CMV plus the relevant HLA.

TCRdb reprocessed the reads with MiXCR, giving one entry per CDR3 protein. The table lists some 480,000 distinct CDR3 sequences, roughly 34% of them singletons. This rearrangement joins TRBV7-2 to TRBJ1-1; D remains ambiguous. This TCR derives from a human donor in good health (CMV status not recorded). Some clones in this sample may be carry-over from other donors' samples. This specimen was cultured PBMCs, taken from culture after CMV antigen stimulation. CDR3 nucleotides: TGTGCCAGCAGCTTGATTGAAGCTTTCTTT. Encoded protein: CASSLIEAFF.